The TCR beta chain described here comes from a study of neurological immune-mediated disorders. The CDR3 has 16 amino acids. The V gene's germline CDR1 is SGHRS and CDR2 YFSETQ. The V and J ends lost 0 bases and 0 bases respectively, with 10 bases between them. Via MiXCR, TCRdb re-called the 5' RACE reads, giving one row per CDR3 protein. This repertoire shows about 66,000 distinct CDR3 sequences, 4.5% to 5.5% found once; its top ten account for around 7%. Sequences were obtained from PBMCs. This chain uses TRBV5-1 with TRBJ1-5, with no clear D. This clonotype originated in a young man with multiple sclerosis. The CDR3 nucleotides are TGCGCCAGCAGCTTGGCCCCGACGGATAGCAATCAGCCCCAGCATTTT. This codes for CASSLAPTDSNQPQHF. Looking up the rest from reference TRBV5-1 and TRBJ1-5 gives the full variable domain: KAGVTQTPRYLIKTRGQQVTLSCSPISGHRSVSWYQQTPGQGLQFLFEYFSETQRNKGNFPGRFSGRQFSNSRSEMNVSTLELGDSALYLCASSLAPTDSNQPQHFGDGTRLSIL.